The 16 T cell receptor beta chains given below trace back to one sample, sequenced in a study of CD8 T cells in ankylosing spondylitis. TCRdb called the 5' RACE reads again in MiXCR, with one record for every CDR3 protein. Of around 300,000 distinct CDR3 sequences in the sample, less than 25% are singletons; the top ten hold 3.5%. The sequenced material came from blood, either unsorted or a sorted T cell fraction (not recorded which). The source is a female donor with ankylosing spondylitis or in good health (not recorded which).

The genes are TRBV6-2 or TRBV6-3 and TRBJ2-7; unclear D gene. The CDR3 sequence is 12 residues long. With 10 bases removed from V and 3 bases from J, the gap between germline ends came to 13 bases. Germline CDR1 MNHEY, CDR2 SVGEGT. The CDR3 is CATMGLVYEQYF. The CDR3 DNA sequence: TGTGCCACCATGGGCCTCGTCTACGAGCAGTACTTC.

The rearrangement links TRBV20-1 to TRBJ2-7, with D tentatively TRBD1 or TRBD2 (5 bases each). This CDR3 has 12 residues. Trimming removed 6 bases at V and 3 bases at J, with 12 bases between. CDR1 is DFQATT and CDR2 is SNEGSKA in the germline V gene (reference sequence). The CDR3 coding sequence is TGCAGTGCCCCGGGACGGATCTACGAGCAGTACTTC. Residues: CSAPGRIYEQYF.

Turning to this clonotype: No DNA is shown, since the ends of the CDR3 on it are uncertain; the CDR3 is the one TCRdb lists. The genes are TRBV18 and TRBJ2-2. The CDR3 is 15 amino acids in total, end residues counted. The germline V gene encodes CDR1 KGHSH and CDR2 LQKENI. This CDR3 reads CASSPLQNTGELFFF.

The chain combines TRBV10-3 with TRBJ2-3, with D unclear. Trimming took off 3 bases at V and 0 bases at J, with 7 bases between the two ends. The CDR3 extends over 14 amino acids. Looked up from germline, CDR1 is ENHRY and CDR2 is SYGVKD. CDR3 bases: TGTGCCATCAGTGACCCAGTTAGCACAGATACGCAGTATTTT. Residues: CAISDPVSTDTQYF.

In DNA, the CDR3 is TGTGCCAGCAGCCTTACAGGGGTATCGGCGGAGACCCAGTACTTC. Protein: CASSLTGVSAETQYF. This chain links TRBV6-6 with TRBJ2-5; TRBD1 agrees at 7 bases. The CDR3 has 15 residues. Germline assignment: CDR1 MNHNY and CDR2 SVGAGI (reference sequence). V shed 6 bases, J shed 5 bases, and the junction held 12 bases outside the gene matches.

The J gene is TRBJ2-1, the V gene TRBV6-2 or TRBV6-3, with D perhaps assigned TRBD1 or TRBD2 (5 bases each). The V end was cut by 2 bases, the J end by 4 bases, with 21 bases between. Looked up from germline, CDR1 is MNHEY and CDR2 is SVGEGT. This CDR3 spans 18 amino acids. CDR3 nucleotide sequence: TGTGCCAGCAGTTACGCACAAGGTGGGGGAGCCGCGTACAATGAGCAGTTCTTC. It encodes CASSYAQGGGAAYNEQFF.

This clonotype was counted only a few times. In DNA form, the CDR3 reads TGCAGTGCTAGGCCCGCCGCGACCAATGAGCAGTTCTTC. It translates to CSARPAATNEQFF. This sequence joins TRBV20-1 and TRBJ2-1; D is unclear. Trimming pared 3 bases from V and 6 bases from J, leaving 12 bases between. The CDR3 totals 13 residues. The germline V gene encodes CDR1 DFQATT and CDR2 SNEGSKA (reference sequence).

This clonotype has at least ten counts. V is TRBV9 and J is TRBJ2-1; 9 positions agree with TRBD1. The CDR3 is 16 amino acids. The germline CDR1 and CDR2 sequences are SGDLS and YYNGEE. Trimming took 4 bases from V and 7 from J; bases not matched to a gene: 12. In DNA, the CDR3 is TGTGCCAGCAGCCCCAGGGGGGACAGGGACGTGAATGAGCAGTTCTTC. Translating it yields CASSPRGDRDVNEQFF.

This clonotype was recorded many times. V is TRBV5-6 and J is TRBJ2-7; 13 positions agree with TRBD2. The length of the CDR3 is 17 residues. The J segment lost 4 bases and the V segment lost 0 bases, leaving 7 bases of the junction unmatched. Germline V gene lookup returns CDR1 SGHDT and CDR2 YYEEEE. The CDR3 coding sequence is TGTGCCAGCAGCTTGGAAGGACTAGCGGGAGTAAGGTACGAGCAGTACTTC. This sequence encodes CASSLEGLAGVRYEQYF.

The chain recombines TRBV12-3 or TRBV12-4 with TRBJ2-1, with D possibly being TRBD2 (5 bases). V lost 6 bases and J 0 bases, leaving 15 bases between the germline ends. The CDR3 has 16 amino acids. CDR3 sequence reads: CASRPRSGSSYNEQFF. The CDR3 nucleotides read TGTGCCAGCAGGCCTCGGAGCGGCAGCTCCTACAATGAGCAGTTCTTC.

This clonotype has more than one count but fewer than ten. This chain links TRBV7-2 with TRBJ2-7; a possible D gene is TRBD1 (6 bases). V was clipped by 5 bases and J by 4 bases, with 12 bases between them. CDR3 length: 13 residues. Germline lookup yields CDR1 SGHTA and CDR2 FQGNSA. The chain's CDR3 is CASSRDTLYEQYF. CDR3 coding DNA: TGTGCCAGCAGCCGGGACACGTTGTACGAGCAGTACTTC.

V and J are TRBV15 and TRBJ1-1, with TRBD1 identical over 7 bases. Trimming removed 3 bases from V and 4 bases from J; junction bases left unmatched: 5. The CDR3 runs to 14 residues. CDR1 is LNHNV and CDR2 is YYDKDF in the germline V gene (reference sequence). The DNA of the CDR3 is TGTGCCACCAGCAGGAACAGGGGCGGCACTGAAGCTTTCTTT. Its translation: CATSRNRGGTEAFF. Drawing the rest from reference TRBV15 and TRBJ1-1, the complete variable domain is DAMVIQNPRYQVTQFGKPVTLSCSQTLNHNVMYWYQQKSSQAPKLLFHYYDKDFNNEADTPDNFQSRRPNTSFCFLDIRSPGLGDTAMYLCATSRNRGGTEAFFGQGTRLTVV.

The sample holds many counts of this clonotype. The chain carries TRBV5-1 and TRBJ1-5, with D unresolved. The CDR3 runs 13 residues. V was pared by 0 bases and J by 4 bases, with 5 bases between. CDR1 is SGHRS and CDR2 is YFSETQ in the germline V gene. This CDR3 is CASSLDGNQPQHF. The DNA for the CDR3 is TGCGCCAGCAGCTTGGACGGGAATCAGCCCCAGCATTTT.

This clonotype has just a few counts. This chain links TRBV7-9 with TRBJ2-1; TRBD2 matches at 10 bases. Germline V CDR1 and CDR2: SEHNR, FQNEAQ (reference sequence). The length of the CDR3 is 14 residues. Germline trimming cut 6 bases from V and 5 bases from J; bases unmatched to any gene: 4. Written as DNA, the CDR3 is TGTGCCAGCAGGGCAGGACTAGCGGACAATGAGCAGTTCTTC. It codes for CASRAGLADNEQFF. Full variable domain (remainder filled in from reference TRBV7-9 and TRBJ2-1): DTGVSQNPRHKITKRGQNVTFRCDPISEHNRLYWYRQTLGQGPEFLTYFQNEAQLEKSRLLSDRFSAERPKGSFSTLEIQRTEQGDSAMYLCASRAGLADNEQFFGPGTRLTVL.

The rearrangement uses TRBV20-1 and TRBJ1-6, with TRBD1 matching over 8 bases. The CDR3 loop spans 14 amino acids. V lost 1 base to trimming and J lost 7 bases; unmatched junction nucleotides: 3. Looked up from germline, CDR1 is DFQATT and CDR2 is SNEGSKA (reference sequence). As DNA, the CDR3 is TGCAGTGCTAGAGCAGGGGGCGGAAATTCACCCCTCCACTTT. This encodes CSARAGGGNSPLHF.

Ten or more counts support this clonotype. This sequence joins TRBV20-1 and TRBJ2-3; D remains unclear. This CDR3 is 15 amino acids long. Trimming shortened V by 0 bases and J by 6 bases, and 16 bases separated the two germline ends. Germline lookup yields CDR1 DFQATT and CDR2 SNEGSKA (reference sequence). The DNA of the CDR3 is TGCAGTGCTAGAGATCCGGCGATCTGGTCGGATACGCAGTATTTT. Translated: CSARDPAIWSDTQYF.